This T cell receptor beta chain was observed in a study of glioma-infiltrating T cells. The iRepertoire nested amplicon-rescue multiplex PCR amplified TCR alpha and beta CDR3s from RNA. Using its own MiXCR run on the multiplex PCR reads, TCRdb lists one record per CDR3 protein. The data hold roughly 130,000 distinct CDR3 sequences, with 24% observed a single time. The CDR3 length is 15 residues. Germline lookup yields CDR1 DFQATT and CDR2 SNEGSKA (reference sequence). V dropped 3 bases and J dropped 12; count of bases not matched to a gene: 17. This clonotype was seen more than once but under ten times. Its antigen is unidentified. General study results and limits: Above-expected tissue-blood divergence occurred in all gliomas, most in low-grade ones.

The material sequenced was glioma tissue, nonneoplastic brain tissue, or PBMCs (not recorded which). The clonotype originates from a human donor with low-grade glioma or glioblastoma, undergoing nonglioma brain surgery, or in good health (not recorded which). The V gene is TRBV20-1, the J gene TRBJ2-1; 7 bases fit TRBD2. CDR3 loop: CSASARQRGLGGQFF. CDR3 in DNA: TGCAGTGCTAGCGCCCGTCAGCGGGGATTGGGGGGGCAGTTCTTC.